This entry describes one TCR beta chain. In the original workflow: Estimates of nucleated cell counts were drawn from the amplification of reference gene primers. Produced via immunoSEQ multiplex PCR; TCRdb's table is partial and in-frame only. V and J calls and clone size are as listed in that table; D and trimming were resolved from the DNA. Found here are 100,000 or so clones, about 90% of them singletons; the top ten hold around a sixth. This sample was included in a study of blood T cell repertoires in COVID-19. About the research overall: Acute and convalescent COVID-19 specimens originated in the United States, Italy and Spain.

The V end lost 5 bases, the J end lost 8 bases, and 10 bases lay between the germline ends. The CDR3 has 12 amino acids. Germline CDR1 reads SGHAT; CDR2 reads FQNNGV. The TCR sequence derives from a man aged 45-65 years with acute or convalescent COVID-19. The specimen was peripheral blood. The V call is TRBV11-2, the J call TRBJ2-1, with D possibly being TRBD1 (6 bases). The CDR3 reads CASSLGTHEQFF. The CDR3 bases are TGTGCCAGCAGCCTGGGGACACATGAGCAGTTCTTC.